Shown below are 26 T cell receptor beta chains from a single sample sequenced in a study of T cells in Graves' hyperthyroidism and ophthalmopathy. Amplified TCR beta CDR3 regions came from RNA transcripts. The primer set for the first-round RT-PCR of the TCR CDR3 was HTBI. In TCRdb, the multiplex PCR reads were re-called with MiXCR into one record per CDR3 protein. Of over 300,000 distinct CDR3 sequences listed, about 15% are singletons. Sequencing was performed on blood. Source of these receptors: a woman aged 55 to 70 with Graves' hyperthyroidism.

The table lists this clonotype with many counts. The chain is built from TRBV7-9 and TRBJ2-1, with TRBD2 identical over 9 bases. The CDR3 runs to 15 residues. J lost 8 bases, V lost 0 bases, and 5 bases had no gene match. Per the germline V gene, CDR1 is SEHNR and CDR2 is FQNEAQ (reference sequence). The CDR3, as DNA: TGTGCCAGCAGCTTAGCTAGCGGGAGTGAGGATGAGCAGTTCTTC. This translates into CASSLASGSEDEQFF.

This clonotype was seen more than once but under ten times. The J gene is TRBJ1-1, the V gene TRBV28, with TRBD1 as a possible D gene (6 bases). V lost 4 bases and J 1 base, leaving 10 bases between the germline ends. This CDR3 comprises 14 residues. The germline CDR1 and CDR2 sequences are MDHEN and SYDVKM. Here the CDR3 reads CASSSMGQNTEAFF. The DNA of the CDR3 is TGTGCCAGCAGTTCCATGGGACAGAACACTGAAGCTTTCTTT.

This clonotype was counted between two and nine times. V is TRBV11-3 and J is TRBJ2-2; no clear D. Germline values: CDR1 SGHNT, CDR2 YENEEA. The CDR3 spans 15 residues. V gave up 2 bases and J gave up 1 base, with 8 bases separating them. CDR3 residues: CASSLSDLNTGELFF. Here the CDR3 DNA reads TGTGCCAGCAGCTTATCTGACTTGAACACCGGGGAGCTGTTTTTT.

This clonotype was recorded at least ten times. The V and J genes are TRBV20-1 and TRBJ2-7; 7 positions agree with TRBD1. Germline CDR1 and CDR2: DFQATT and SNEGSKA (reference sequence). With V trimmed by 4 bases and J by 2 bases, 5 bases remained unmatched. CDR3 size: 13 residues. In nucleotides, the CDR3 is TGCAGTGCTAAAAGACAGGGCACCTACGAGCAGTACTTC. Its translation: CSAKRQGTYEQYF.

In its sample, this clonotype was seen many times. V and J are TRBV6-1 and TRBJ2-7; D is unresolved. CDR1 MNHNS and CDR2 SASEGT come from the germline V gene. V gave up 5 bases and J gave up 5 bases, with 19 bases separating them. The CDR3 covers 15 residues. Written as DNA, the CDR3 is TGTGCCAGCAGTTACGCGCAGGCCTCTCTTAACGAGCAGTACTTC. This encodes CASSYAQASLNEQYF.

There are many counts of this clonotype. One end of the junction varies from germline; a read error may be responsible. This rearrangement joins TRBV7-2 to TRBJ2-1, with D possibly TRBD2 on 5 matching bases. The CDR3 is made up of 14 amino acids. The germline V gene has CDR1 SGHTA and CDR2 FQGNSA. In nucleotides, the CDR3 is TGCGCCAGCAGCTTGGGCGGGTCTAACAATGAGCAGTTCTTC. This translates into CASSLGGSNNEQFF. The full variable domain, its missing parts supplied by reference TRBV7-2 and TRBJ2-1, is GAGVSQSPSNKVTEKGKDVELRCDPISGHTALYWYRQSLGQGLEFLIYFQGNSAPDKSGLPSDRFSAERTGGSVSTLTIQRTQQEDSAVYLCASSLGGSNNEQFFGPGTRLTVL.

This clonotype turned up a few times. CDR3 bases: TGTGCCAGCAGTTTATCGACAGGGAGCAATCAGCCCCAGCATTTT. Residues: CASSLSTGSNQPQHF. The chain carries TRBV27 and TRBJ1-5; TRBD1 matches at 7 bases. The CDR3 consists of 15 residues. Losses at the gene ends were 0 bases for V and 1 base for J; bases not matched to a gene: 0. The germline V gene has CDR1 MNHEY and CDR2 SMNVEV (reference sequence).

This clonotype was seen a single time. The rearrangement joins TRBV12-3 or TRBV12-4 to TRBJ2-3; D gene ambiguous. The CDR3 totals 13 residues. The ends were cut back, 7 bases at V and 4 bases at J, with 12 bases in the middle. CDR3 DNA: TGTGCCAGCACCCGCCAGGAGTCAGATACGCAGTATTTT. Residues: CASTRQESDTQYF.

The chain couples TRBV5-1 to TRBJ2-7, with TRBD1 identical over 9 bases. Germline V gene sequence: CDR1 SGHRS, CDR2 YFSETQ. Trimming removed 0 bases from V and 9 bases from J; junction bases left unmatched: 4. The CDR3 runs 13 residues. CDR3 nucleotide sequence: TGCGCCAGCAGCTTGGAACAGGGGGCCGGGCAGTACTTC. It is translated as CASSLEQGAGQYF.

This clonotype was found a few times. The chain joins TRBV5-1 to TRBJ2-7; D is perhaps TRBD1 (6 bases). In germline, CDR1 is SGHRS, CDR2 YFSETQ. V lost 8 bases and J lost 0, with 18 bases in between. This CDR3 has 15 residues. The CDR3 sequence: CASGPGDTNSYEQYF. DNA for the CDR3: TGCGCCAGTGGGCCCGGGGACACAAACTCCTACGAGCAGTACTTC.

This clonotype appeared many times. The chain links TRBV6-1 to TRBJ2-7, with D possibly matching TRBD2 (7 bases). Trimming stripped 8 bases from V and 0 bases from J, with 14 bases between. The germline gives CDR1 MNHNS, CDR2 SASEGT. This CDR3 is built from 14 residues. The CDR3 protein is CASWEGGASYEQYF. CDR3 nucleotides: TGTGCCAGCTGGGAAGGGGGGGCCTCCTACGAGCAGTACTTC.

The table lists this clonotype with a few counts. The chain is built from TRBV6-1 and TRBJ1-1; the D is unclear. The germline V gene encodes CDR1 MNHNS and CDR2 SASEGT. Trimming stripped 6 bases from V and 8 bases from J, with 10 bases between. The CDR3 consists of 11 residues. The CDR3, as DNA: TGTGCCAGCAGCGGAGCCACCGAAGCTTTCTTT. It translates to CASSGATEAFF.

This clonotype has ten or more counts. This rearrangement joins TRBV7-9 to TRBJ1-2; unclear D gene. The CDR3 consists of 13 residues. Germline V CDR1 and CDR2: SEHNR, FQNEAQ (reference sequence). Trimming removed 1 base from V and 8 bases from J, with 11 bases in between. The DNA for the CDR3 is TGTGCCAGCAGCTTAGGTGCCGGAAAGGGCTACACCTTC. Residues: CASSLGAGKGYTF.

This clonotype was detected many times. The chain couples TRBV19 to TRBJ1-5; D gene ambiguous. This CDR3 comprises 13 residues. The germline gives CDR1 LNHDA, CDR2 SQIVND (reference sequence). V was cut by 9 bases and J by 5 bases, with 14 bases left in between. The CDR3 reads CASGLFLHQPQHF. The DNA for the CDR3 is TGTGCCAGCGGTTTGTTCTTGCATCAGCCCCAGCATTTT.

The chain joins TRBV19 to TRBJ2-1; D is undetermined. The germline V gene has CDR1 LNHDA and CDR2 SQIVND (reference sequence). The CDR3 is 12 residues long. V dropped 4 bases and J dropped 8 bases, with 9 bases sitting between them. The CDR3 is CASSTDSDEQFF. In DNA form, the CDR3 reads TGTGCCAGTAGTACCGACTCCGATGAGCAGTTCTTC.

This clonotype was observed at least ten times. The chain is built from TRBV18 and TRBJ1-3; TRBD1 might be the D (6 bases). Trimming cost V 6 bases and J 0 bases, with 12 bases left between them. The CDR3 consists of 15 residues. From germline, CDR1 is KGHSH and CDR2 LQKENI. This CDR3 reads CASSGGQYSGNTIYF. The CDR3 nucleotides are TGTGCCAGCTCGGGCGGACAGTACTCTGGAAACACCATATATTTT.

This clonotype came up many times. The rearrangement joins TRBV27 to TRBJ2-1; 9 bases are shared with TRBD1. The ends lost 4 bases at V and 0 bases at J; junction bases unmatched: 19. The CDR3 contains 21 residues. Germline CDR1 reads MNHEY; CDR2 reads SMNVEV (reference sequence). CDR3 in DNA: TGTGCCAGCAGTTGGGGGACAGGGATGCTAGCGGAGGGAAGCTCCTACAATGAGCAGTTCTTC. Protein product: CASSWGTGMLAEGSSYNEQFF.

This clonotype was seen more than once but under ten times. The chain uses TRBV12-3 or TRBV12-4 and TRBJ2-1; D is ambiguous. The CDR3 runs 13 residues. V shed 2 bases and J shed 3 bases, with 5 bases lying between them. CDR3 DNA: TGTGCCAGCAGTTTAACTTACTACAATGAGCAGTTCTTC. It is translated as CASSLTYYNEQFF.

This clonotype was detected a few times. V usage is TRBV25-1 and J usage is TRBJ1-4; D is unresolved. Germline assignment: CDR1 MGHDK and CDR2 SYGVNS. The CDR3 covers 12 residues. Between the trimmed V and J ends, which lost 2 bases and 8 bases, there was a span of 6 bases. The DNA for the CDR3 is TGTGCCAGCAGTGAAGGACGGGAAAAACTGTTTTTT. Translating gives CASSEGREKLFF.

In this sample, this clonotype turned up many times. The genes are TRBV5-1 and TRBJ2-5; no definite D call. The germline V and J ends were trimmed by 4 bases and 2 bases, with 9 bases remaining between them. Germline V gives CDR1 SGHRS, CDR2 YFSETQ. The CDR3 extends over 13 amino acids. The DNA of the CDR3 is TGCGCCAGCAGCGCCGCTCCTCAAGAGACCCAGTACTTC. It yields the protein CASSAAPQETQYF.

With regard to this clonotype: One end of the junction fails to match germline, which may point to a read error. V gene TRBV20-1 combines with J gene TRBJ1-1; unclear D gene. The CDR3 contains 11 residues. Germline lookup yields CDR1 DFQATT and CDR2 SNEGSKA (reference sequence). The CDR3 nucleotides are TGCGGTGCTCCCCGGACCACTGAAGCTTTCTTT. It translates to CGAPRTTEAFF.

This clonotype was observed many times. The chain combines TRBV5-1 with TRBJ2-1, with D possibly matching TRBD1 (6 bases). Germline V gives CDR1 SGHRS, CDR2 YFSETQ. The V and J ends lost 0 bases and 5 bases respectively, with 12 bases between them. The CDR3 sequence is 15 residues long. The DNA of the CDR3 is TGCGCCAGCAGCTTGGTAGCAGGGGCCAACAATGAGCAGTTCTTC. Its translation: CASSLVAGANNEQFF.

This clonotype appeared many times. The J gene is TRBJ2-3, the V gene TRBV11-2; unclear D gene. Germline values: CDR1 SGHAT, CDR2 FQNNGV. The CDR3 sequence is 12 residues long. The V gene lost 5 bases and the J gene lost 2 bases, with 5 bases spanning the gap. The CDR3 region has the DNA TGTGCCAGCAGCGCCCCCACAGATACGCAGTATTTT. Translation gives CASSAPTDTQYF. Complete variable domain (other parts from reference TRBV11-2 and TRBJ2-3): EAGVAQSPRYKIIEKRQSVAFWCNPISGHATLYWYQQILGQGPKLLIQFQNNGVVDDSQLPKDRFSAERLKGVDSTLKIQPAKLEDSAVYLCASSAPTDTQYFGPGTRLTVL.

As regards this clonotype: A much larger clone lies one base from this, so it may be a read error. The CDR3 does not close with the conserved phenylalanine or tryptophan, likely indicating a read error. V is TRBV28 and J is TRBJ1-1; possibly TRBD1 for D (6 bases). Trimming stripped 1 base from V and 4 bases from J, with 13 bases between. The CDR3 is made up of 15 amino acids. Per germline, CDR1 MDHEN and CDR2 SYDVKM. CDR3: CASSLYRVPPTEAFL. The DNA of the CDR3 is TGTGCCAGCAGTTTATACAGGGTCCCACCCACTGAAGCTTTCCTT.

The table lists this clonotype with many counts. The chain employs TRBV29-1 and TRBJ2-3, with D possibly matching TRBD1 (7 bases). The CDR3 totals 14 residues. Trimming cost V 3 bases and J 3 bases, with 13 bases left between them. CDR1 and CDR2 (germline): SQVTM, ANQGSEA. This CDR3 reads CSVDEGAGTDTQYF. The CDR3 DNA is TGCAGCGTTGATGAGGGGGCGGGAACAGATACGCAGTATTTT.

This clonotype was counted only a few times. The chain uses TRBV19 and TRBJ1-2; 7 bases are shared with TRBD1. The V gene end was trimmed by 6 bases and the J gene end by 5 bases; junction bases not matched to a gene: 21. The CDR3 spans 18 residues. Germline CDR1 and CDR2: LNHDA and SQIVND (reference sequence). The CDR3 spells CASSLYWDRAIDQYGYTF. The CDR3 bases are TGTGCCAGTAGCCTCTACTGGGACAGAGCCATCGACCAATATGGCTACACCTTC. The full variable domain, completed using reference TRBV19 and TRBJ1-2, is DGGITQSPKYLFRKEGQNVTLSCEQNLNHDAMYWYRQDPGQGLRLIYYSQIVNDFQKGDIAEGYSVSREKKESFPLTVTSAQKNPTAFYLCASSLYWDRAIDQYGYTFGSGTRLTVV.